What follows are 25 T cell receptor beta chains derived from one specimen sequenced in a study of chemoradiotherapy in HPV16-positive cancers. Sequenced by immunoSEQ multiplex PCR; TCRdb stores in-frame clones only, minus some. The sample holds 25,000 to 30,000 clones, approximately 90% seen once. The sample consisted of blood, taken from a patient who underwent chemoradiotherapy. These TCRs come from a human donor with HPV-associated anogenital cancer.

V is TRBV5-1 and J is TRBJ1-5; 10 nucleotides align to TRBD1. CDR1 SGHRS and CDR2 YFSETQ come from the germline V gene. This CDR3 has 15 amino acids. Germline trimming cut 3 bases from V and 3 bases from J; bases unmatched to any gene: 3. The CDR3, as DNA: TGCGCCAGCAGCTCCGGGACAGGGGACAATCAGCCCCAGCATTTT. Its translation: CASSSGTGDNQPQHF.

This chain joins TRBV2 and TRBJ1-5, with a tentative D call TRBD1 (5 bases). In germline, CDR1 is SNHLY, CDR2 FYNNEI. Between the trimmed V and J ends, which lost 4 bases and 10 bases, there was a span of 17 bases. CDR3 size: 14 residues. The CDR3 sequence: CASSAQGKMGPQHF. The DNA for the CDR3 is TGTGCCAGCAGTGCTCAGGGTAAGATGGGACCCCAGCATTTT.

V and J are TRBV6-9 and TRBJ1-5; D unclear. Trimming pared 2 bases from V and 1 base from J, leaving 12 bases between. The CDR3 has 16 residues. Germline loops: CDR1 MNHGY, CDR2 SVAAGI. The CDR3 DNA is TGTGCCAGCAGTTATAGGTGGGGTCTAAGCAATCAGCCCCAGCATTTT. This gives the protein CASSYRWGLSNQPQHF.

This chain uses TRBV4-1 with TRBJ1-4; D is unresolved. The V end was cut by 2 bases, the J end by 8 bases, with 15 bases between. The CDR3 runs to 15 residues. CDR1 MGHRA and CDR2 YSYEKL come from the germline V gene. CDR3 sequence: CASSQTGQPREKLFF. The CDR3 coding sequence is TGCGCCAGCAGCCAAACCGGGCAGCCTCGGGAAAAACTGTTTTTT.

This clone was seen a single time. The V call is TRBV5-1, the J call TRBJ2-2, with 7 positions matching TRBD2. The V and J ends lost 4 bases and 5 bases, in that order; junction bases with no gene match: 8. The CDR3 is 15 amino acids. The germline CDR1 and CDR2 sequences are SGHRS and YFSETQ. The CDR3 sequence is CASSRAGDGTGELFF. The CDR3 nucleotides read TGCGCCAGCAGCCGCGCGGGAGATGGGACCGGGGAGCTGTTTTTT.

This sequence joins TRBV7-8 and TRBJ2-3; D remains unclear. The CDR3 totals 14 residues. Germline CDR1 is SGHVS and CDR2 is FQNEAQ. Trimming stripped 5 bases from V and 1 base from J, with 10 bases between. CDR3 bases: TGTGCCAGCAGCCCGCAGACACGCACAGATACGCAGTATTTT. This gives the protein CASSPQTRTDTQYF.

The gene calls are TRBV9 and TRBJ2-1, with D possibly matching TRBD2 (6 bases). Between the trimmed V and J ends, which lost 0 bases and 0 bases, there was a span of 10 bases. Germline loops: CDR1 SGDLS, CDR2 YYNGEE. CDR3 length equals 16 residues. The CDR3 sequence: CASSVVGGVSYNEQFF. The CDR3 coding sequence is TGTGCCAGCAGCGTAGTGGGCGGGGTCTCCTACAATGAGCAGTTCTTC.

This chain uses TRBV28 with TRBJ2-5; TRBD2 might be the D (5 bases). The CDR3 contains 15 residues. Germline loops: CDR1 MDHEN, CDR2 SYDVKM. DNA for the CDR3: TGTGCGTCCGGTGTATCAGAAGCGGCCCAAGAGACCCAGTACTTC. Translation: CASGVSEAAQETQYF.

The chain links TRBV9 to TRBJ1-1; 9 bases are a match to TRBD1. CDR1 is SGDLS and CDR2 is YYNGEE in the germline V gene. The V and J ends lost 4 bases and 5 bases, in that order; junction bases with no gene match: 9. This CDR3 is built from 15 residues. The DNA for the CDR3 is TGTGCCAGCAGCCCACAGGGGGCAACCCCGACTGAAGCTTTCTTT. Protein: CASSPQGATPTEAFF. Full variable domain (remainder filled in from reference TRBV9 and TRBJ1-1): DSGVTQTPKHLITATGQRVTLRCSPRSGDLSVYWYQQSLDQGLQFLIQYYNGEERAKGNILERFSAQQFPDLHSELNLSSLELGDSALYFCASSPQGATPTEAFFGQGTRLTVV.

The rearrangement uses TRBV5-8 and TRBJ2-5, with a possible D match to TRBD2 (6 bases). Germline V CDR1 and CDR2: SGHTS, YDEGEE. With 0 bases removed from V and 3 bases from J, the gap between germline ends came to 15 bases. This CDR3 comprises 16 residues. In DNA, the CDR3 is TGTGCCAGCAGCTTGGCCCGGGGGATCAGGAAAGAGACCCAGTACTTC. It specifies CASSLARGIRKETQYF.

The rearrangement uses TRBV11-3 and TRBJ2-5; 9 bases match TRBD2. The ends lost 5 bases at V and 5 bases at J; junction bases unmatched: 9. The CDR3 covers 15 residues. The germline gives CDR1 SGHNT, CDR2 YENEEA. CDR3 sequence reads: CASSPSGTSLETQYF. CDR3 in DNA: TGTGCCAGCAGCCCGTCCGGGACTAGCTTGGAGACCCAGTACTTC.

The chain has TRBV7-9 and TRBJ1-1; maybe TRBD1 (6 bases). This CDR3 spans 13 amino acids. CDR1 SEHNR and CDR2 FQNEAQ come from the germline V gene (reference sequence). Trimming pared 3 bases from V and 4 bases from J, leaving 9 bases between. CDR3 protein: CASSFEGGTEAFF. DNA for the CDR3: TGTGCCAGCAGCTTCGAGGGGGGCACTGAAGCTTTCTTT.

The gene calls are TRBV27 and TRBJ2-1, with 7 bases identical to TRBD2. The CDR3 runs 16 residues. Trimming removed 2 bases from V and 2 bases from J; junction bases left unmatched: 6. The V gene's germline CDR1 is MNHEY and CDR2 SMNVEV (reference sequence). The CDR3 sequence is CASSLKSGTPYNEQFF. DNA of the CDR3: TGTGCCAGCAGTTTAAAAAGCGGGACTCCCTACAATGAGCAGTTCTTC.

The chain carries TRBV9 and TRBJ2-2; 12 bases are shared with TRBD1. The germline V gene encodes CDR1 SGDLS and CDR2 YYNGEE. The CDR3 is 17 amino acids. J was trimmed by 5 bases and V by 3 bases; bases with no gene match: 8. Written as DNA, the CDR3 is TGTGCCAGCAGCGCGGGGACAGGGGGCGCTATTACCGGGGAGCTGTTTTTT. It specifies CASSAGTGGAITGELFF. Full variable domain (remainder filled in from reference TRBV9 and TRBJ2-2): DSGVTQTPKHLITATGQRVTLRCSPRSGDLSVYWYQQSLDQGLQFLIQYYNGEERAKGNILERFSAQQFPDLHSELNLSSLELGDSALYFCASSAGTGGAITGELFFGEGSRLTVL.

The rearrangement uses TRBV5-5 and TRBJ2-2; TRBD1 matches at 9 bases. V was clipped by 3 bases and J by 2 bases; unmatched bases: 5. The CDR3 runs to 16 residues. The germline CDR1 and CDR2 sequences are SGHKS and YYEKEE (reference sequence). DNA of the CDR3: TGTGCCAGCAGCTCGGGGGGACAGGGAAACACCGGGGAGCTGTTTTTT. This codes for CASSSGGQGNTGELFF.

The V and J genes are TRBV7-8 and TRBJ2-3, with a weak D call TRBD2 (5 bases). Germline V gene data show CDR1 as SGHVS and CDR2 as FQNEAQ. V lost 4 bases and J lost 5, with 13 bases in between. The CDR3 is 14 residues long. This chain's CDR3 is CASSSNPRGDTQYF. In DNA form, the CDR3 reads TGTGCCAGCAGCTCGAATCCTCGGGGAGATACGCAGTATTTT.

J is TRBJ2-7 and V is TRBV18; D possibly uses TRBD1 or TRBD2 (5 bases each). Germline-derived CDR1 and CDR2 are KGHSH and LQKENI. This CDR3 contains 14 residues. V was pared by 3 bases and J by 2 bases, with 11 bases between. The CDR3 reads CASSPVGPPYEQYF. CDR3 DNA: TGTGCCAGCTCACCTGTGGGACCTCCCTACGAGCAGTACTTC.

This clone was seen a few times. The chain couples TRBV7-2 to TRBJ1-1; 7 nucleotides agree with TRBD1. V shed 6 bases, J shed 8 bases, and the junction held 9 bases outside the gene matches. The CDR3 sequence is 13 residues long. Germline V lookup: CDR1 SGHTA, CDR2 FQGNSA. The CDR3 DNA reads TGTGCCAGCAGTGCCAGTCGACAGGGAGAAGCTTTCTTT. It specifies CASSASRQGEAFF.

The chain joins TRBV7-9 to TRBJ1-6; no clear D gene. In germline, CDR1 is SEHNR, CDR2 FQNEAQ (reference sequence). This CDR3 is 12 amino acids long. The ends were cut back, 5 bases at V and 10 bases at J, with 9 bases in the middle. CDR3 sequence: CASSPPDSPLHF. The CDR3 DNA follows: TGTGCCAGCAGCCCCCCTGACTCACCCCTCCACTTT.

This clone was detected once. The chain combines TRBV6-5 with TRBJ2-2, with D tentatively TRBD1 (5 bases). The length of the CDR3 is 13 residues. Germline assignment: CDR1 MNHEY and CDR2 SVGAGI. Trimming shortened V by 6 bases and J by 4 bases, and 9 bases separated the two germline ends. The CDR3 region is CASRGHVTGELFF. The CDR3 DNA sequence: TGTGCCAGCAGGGGGCACGTCACCGGGGAGCTGTTTTTT.

The V gene is TRBV28, the J gene TRBJ1-2, with D unclear. This CDR3 contains 14 residues. V lost 3 bases to trimming and J lost 4 bases, with 12 bases between them. Germline assignment: CDR1 MDHEN and CDR2 SYDVKM. CDR3 protein: CASSFGQSSYGYTF. The CDR3 nucleotides read TGTGCCAGCAGTTTTGGGCAGTCCTCCTATGGCTACACCTTC.

The V call is TRBV18, the J call TRBJ2-5; 13 nucleotides agree with TRBD2. CDR3 length equals 14 residues. Germline V gives CDR1 KGHSH, CDR2 LQKENI. With 6 bases clipped from V and 5 bases from J, the junction kept 3 bases outside the gene matches. CDR3 sequence: CASSPGLAGETQYF. DNA of the CDR3: TGTGCCAGCTCCCCGGGACTAGCGGGGGAGACCCAGTACTTC.

The genes are TRBV7-6 and TRBJ1-1; the D gene is possibly TRBD1 (5 bases). Between the trimmed V and J ends, which lost 4 bases and 0 bases, there was a span of 15 bases. The CDR3 extends over 16 amino acids. Germline CDR1 SGHVS, CDR2 FNYEAQ. The CDR3 DNA reads as TGTGCCAGCAGCTCAGTCCCGGGGGAGATGAACACTGAAGCTTTCTTT. Its translation is CASSSVPGEMNTEAFF.

The chain combines TRBV28 with TRBJ1-5, with no clear D. V lost 7 bases and J lost 7, with 11 bases in between. Germline-derived CDR1 and CDR2 are MDHEN and SYDVKM. The CDR3 runs 12 residues. The CDR3 DNA sequence: TGTGCCAGCAAATCCCACGGGCAGCCCCAGCATTTT. Protein sequence: CASKSHGQPQHF.

This chain joins TRBV2 and TRBJ1-3; D remains unclear. This CDR3 spans 18 amino acids. The germline V gene has CDR1 SNHLY and CDR2 FYNNEI. V was shortened by 0 bases and J by 1 base, with 16 bases between the two germline ends. CDR3 DNA sequence: TGTGCCAGCAGTGAAGCGCTTCCCCGCAGGTCTTCTGGAAACACCATATATTTT. This translates into CASSEALPRRSSGNTIYF.